This T cell receptor (beta chain) was sequenced during a study of shared clonotypes between healthy human individuals. This clone was observed a handful of times. What it binds is not known. The V gene lost 6 bases and the J gene lost 5 bases, with 13 bases spanning the gap. Germline CDR1 MNHNY, CDR2 SVGAGI (reference sequence). The CDR3 length is 13 residues. Terminally differentiated effector memory CD45RA+ cells were excluded from the naive CD8 cells, which were CD45RO-negative and positively selected for CCR7. Study outcomes and limitations: Collection of samples was limited to blood; tissue repertoires likely differ. About 5% of naive CD4 clonotypes were shared across a handful of donors.

The genomic DNA of each subset was split evenly across several immunoSEQ plates. Methods used by the authors: Filtering differed for immunoSEQ, which gave only junction sequences without quality scores. Here immunoSEQ multiplex PCR was the method, and the copy in TCRdb shows in-frame clones only, minus some. V and J calls and clone size come straight from that table; D and trimming were deduced from the DNA. The table records about 820,000 clones, around 92% of them present only once. The chain recombines TRBV6-6 with TRBJ1-2; unclear D gene. The sequence came from a man aged 25-40 years in good health. The sample comprised naive CD8+ T cells sorted from blood. The chain's CDR3 is CASRGSDGYGYTF. DNA of the CDR3: TGTGCCAGCAGGGGATCCGACGGTTATGGCTACACCTTC.